This record looks at one T cell receptor (beta chain) sequence and its context. This sample is part of a study of T cell clonotyping in hematopoietic cell transplantation. The protocol was immunoSEQ multiplex PCR, while the TCRdb copy is restricted to in-frame clones and leaves out a portion. The data contain 25,000 to 35,000 clones, approximately 77% of them singletons. CDR1 is SQVTM and CDR2 is ANQGSEA in the germline V gene. This CDR3 comprises 13 residues. Trimming at V came to 6 bases and at J to 2 bases, leaving 5 bases not matched to a gene. Documented time point: recipient sample about 28 days before transplant, after cytoreduction.

This rearrangement joins TRBV29-1 to TRBJ1-1; 8 nucleotides agree with TRBD1. The receptor was derived from a man between 45 and 60 years old with myelodysplastic syndrome. Some clones in this sample may be carry-over from other donors' samples. The material sequenced was peripheral blood mononuclear cells, taken before stem cell transplant. CDR3 nucleotide sequence: TGCAGCGTCCTAGGACAGGGAAACACTGAAGCTTTCTTT. It yields the protein CSVLGQGNTEAFF.